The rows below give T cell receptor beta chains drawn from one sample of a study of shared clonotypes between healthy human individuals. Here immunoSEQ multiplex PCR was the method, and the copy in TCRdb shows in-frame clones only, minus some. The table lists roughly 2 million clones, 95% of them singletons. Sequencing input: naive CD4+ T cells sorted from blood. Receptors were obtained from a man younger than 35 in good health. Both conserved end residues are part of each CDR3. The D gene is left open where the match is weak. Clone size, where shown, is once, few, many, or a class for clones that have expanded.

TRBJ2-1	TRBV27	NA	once	CASSSQAIGLLTEQFF	TGTGCCAGCAGTTCACAAGCCATTGGACTCCTGACGGAGCAGTTCTTC
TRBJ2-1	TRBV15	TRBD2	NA	CATSRDPGGTYNEQFF	TGTGCCACCAGCAGAGACCCGGGAGGCACCTACAATGAGCAGTTCTTC
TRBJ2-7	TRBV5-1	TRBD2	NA	CASSLLAGGGYEQYF	TGCGCCAGCAGCTTGCTAGCGGGGGGCGGGTACGAGCAGTACTTC
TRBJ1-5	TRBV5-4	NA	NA	CASSLDRDQPQHF	TGTGCCAGCAGCTTGGACCGGGATCAGCCCCAGCATTTT
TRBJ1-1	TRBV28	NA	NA	CASSFSDRTEAFF	TGTGCCAGCAGTTTTTCGGACCGCACTGAAGCTTTCTTT
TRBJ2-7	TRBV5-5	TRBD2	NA	CASSLVLAGPGGEQYF	TGTGCCAGCAGCTTGGTTCTAGCGGGGCCAGGGGGCGAGCAGTACTTC
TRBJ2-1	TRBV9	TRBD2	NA	CASSVDAGAYNEQFF	TGTGCCAGCAGCGTAGACGCGGGAGCCTACAATGAGCAGTTCTTC
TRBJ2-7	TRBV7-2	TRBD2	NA	CASSRRSSGSYEQYF	TGTGCCAGCAGCCGGCGGTCTAGCGGGAGCTACGAGCAGTACTTC
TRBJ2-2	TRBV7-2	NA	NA	CASSLLSLTGELFF	TGTGCCAGCAGCCTCCTAAGTCTCACCGGGGAGCTGTTTTTT
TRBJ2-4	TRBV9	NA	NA	CASSPQAKNIQYF	TGTGCCAGCAGCCCCCAGGCCAAAAACATTCAGTACTTC
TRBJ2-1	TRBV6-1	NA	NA	CASSEQGSAYNEQFF	TGTGCCAGCAGTGAGCAAGGGTCGGCTTACAATGAGCAGTTCTTC
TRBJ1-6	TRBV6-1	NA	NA	CASSAKSVTGSSYNSPLHF	TGTGCCAGCAGTGCCAAGAGCGTCACGGGGAGCTCCTATAATTCACCCCTCCACTTT
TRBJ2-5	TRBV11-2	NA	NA	CASSLLRETQYF	TGTGCCAGCAGCCTACTGAGAGAGACCCAGTACTTC